This T cell receptor beta chain was observed in a study of neoadjuvant anti-PD-1 for oral cavity cancer. Comment on this clone: What it recognizes is unknown.

Study-level results: TCR analyses covered only a few patients per response group.

The germline V and J ends were trimmed by 7 bases and 2 bases, with 11 bases remaining between them. The CDR3 loop spans 14 amino acids. Germline V gives CDR1 SNHLY, CDR2 FYNNEI. TCRdb keeps only in-frame clones here, not all; method: immunoSEQ multiplex PCR. This sample carries 65,000 to 95,000 clones, approximately 84% of them seen once, and the ten largest clones take 2.5% to 3.5%. The patients had HPV-negative, locally advanced oral cavity squamous cell carcinoma. No culture or expansion preceded analysis of these blood cells. Here the sequenced sample was PBMCs, taken before nivolumab (anti-PD-1) treatment. The chain carries TRBV2 and TRBJ2-2; D gene uncertain. The receptor was derived from a person aged 40 to 85 with oral cavity squamous cell carcinoma. CDR3 nucleotide sequence: TGTGCCAGCAAGACAACCACTAACACCGGGGAGCTGTTTTTT. Protein product: CASKTTTNTGELFF. Variable domain in full (rest from reference TRBV2 and TRBJ2-2): EPEVTQTPSHQVTQMGQEVILRCVPISNHLYFYWYRQILGQKVEFLVSFYNNEISEKSEIFDDQFSVERPDGSNFTLKIRSTKLEDSAMYFCASKTTTNTGELFFGEGSRLTVL.